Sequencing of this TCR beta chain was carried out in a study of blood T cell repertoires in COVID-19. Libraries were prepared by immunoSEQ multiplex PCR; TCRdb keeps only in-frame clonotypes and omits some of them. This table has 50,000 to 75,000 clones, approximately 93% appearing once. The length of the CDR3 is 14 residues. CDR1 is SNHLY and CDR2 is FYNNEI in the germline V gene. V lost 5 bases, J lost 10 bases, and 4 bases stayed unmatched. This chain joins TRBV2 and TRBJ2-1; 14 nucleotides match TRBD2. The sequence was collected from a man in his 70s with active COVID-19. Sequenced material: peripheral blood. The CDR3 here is CASSSGLAGDEQFF. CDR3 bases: TGTGCCAGCAGTTCGGGACTAGCGGGGGACGAGCAGTTCTTC.